The 23 T cell receptor beta chains below were found in one sample sequenced in a study of spatial heterogeneity in lung cancer. The time point here: sample taken at primary tumor resection. In each case, whole RNA from tumor, nontumor lung or frozen PBMC was sequenced unsorted. TCRdb independently ran MiXCR on the 5' RACE reads; one entry per CDR3 protein. The repertoire holds about 39,000 distinct CDR3 sequences, about 6% seen once, with 11% in the top ten. The starting material was PBMCs, obtained at surgery. The receptors shown here come from a male donor with early-stage non-small cell lung cancer.

In its sample, this clonotype was seen many times. This chain links TRBV20-1 with TRBJ1-6, with D maybe TRBD1 (6 bases). With 1 base removed from V and 9 bases from J, the gap between germline ends came to 16 bases. CDR3 length equals 15 residues. Per the germline V gene, CDR1 is DFQATT and CDR2 is SNEGSKA (reference sequence). The CDR3 is CSARATGAMGSPLHF. CDR3 coding DNA: TGCAGTGCTAGAGCTACGGGGGCGATGGGTTCACCCCTCCACTTT.

CDR3 protein: CASSMTRQGGQPQHF. The CDR3 DNA reads as TGTGCCAGTAGTATGACAAGACAGGGGGGACAGCCCCAGCATTTT. This chain links TRBV19 with TRBJ1-5, with 9 bases matching TRBD1. The CDR3 contains 15 residues. With V trimmed by 3 bases and J by 7 bases, 7 bases remained unmatched. Germline loops: CDR1 LNHDA, CDR2 SQIVND (reference sequence).

A few counts support this clonotype. The chain has TRBV7-9 and TRBJ1-5; D is perhaps TRBD1 (6 bases). CDR3 length: 16 amino acids. Trimming shortened V by 2 bases and J by 3 bases, and 14 bases separated the two germline ends. Germline values: CDR1 SEHNR, CDR2 FQNEAQ (reference sequence). The CDR3 protein is CASSLPGVTHNQPQHF. As DNA, the CDR3 is TGTGCCAGCAGCTTACCAGGGGTGACCCACAATCAGCCCCAGCATTTT. Supplemented by reference TRBV7-9 and TRBJ1-5, the full variable domain reads DTGVSQNPRHKITKRGQNVTFRCDPISEHNRLYWYRQTLGQGPEFLTYFQNEAQLEKSRLLSDRFSAERPKGSFSTLEIQRTEQGDSAMYLCASSLPGVTHNQPQHFGDGTRLSIL.

This clonotype has at least ten counts. The chain employs TRBV28 and TRBJ2-3; 8 bases agree with TRBD2. This CDR3 has 14 residues. Germline V lookup: CDR1 MDHEN, CDR2 SYDVKM. J gave up 5 bases and V 7 bases, and 8 bases lay outside the gene matches. CDR3: CASKPGTRRDTQYF. The CDR3 DNA reads as TGTGCCAGCAAACCCGGGACTAGAAGAGATACGCAGTATTTT.

The chain uses TRBV14 and TRBJ2-5; maybe TRBD2 (6 bases). Deletions cut 6 bases from V and 4 bases from J, with 12 bases between. The CDR3 runs to 13 residues. CDR1 is SGHDN, CDR2 FVKESK, per germline. The CDR3 reads CASSIPGRETQYF. In nucleotides, the CDR3 is TGTGCCAGCAGTATTCCCGGGAGAGAGACCCAGTACTTC.

This clonotype has a count of ten or more. The V call is TRBV12-3 or TRBV12-4, the J call TRBJ2-1; D gene uncertain. V was pared by 3 bases and J by 10 bases, with 10 bases between. The CDR3 spans 12 residues. The CDR3 DNA sequence: TGTGCCAGCAGTTTCACCTCCGGGGAGCAGTTCTTC. It codes for CASSFTSGEQFF.

This clonotype is deemed medium-sized. The chain is built from TRBV7-8 and TRBJ2-7; perhaps TRBD2 as D (6 bases). The CDR3 has 15 residues. V gave up 5 bases and J gave up 1 base, with 15 bases separating them. Germline assignment: CDR1 SGHVS and CDR2 FQNEAQ. This chain's CDR3 is CASSQSAGLSYEQYF. The CDR3 DNA reads TGTGCCAGCAGCCAGAGTGCGGGGCTTTCCTACGAGCAGTACTTC.

The sample holds many counts of this clonotype. This chain uses TRBV5-6 with TRBJ2-3, with 10 nucleotides matching TRBD2. The CDR3 contains 15 residues. Per germline, CDR1 SGHDT and CDR2 YYEEEE. The ends lost 4 bases at V and 5 bases at J; junction bases unmatched: 7. The CDR3 sequence is CASSAAGGLGDTQYF. CDR3 in DNA: TGTGCCAGCAGCGCAGCGGGGGGGCTTGGAGATACGCAGTATTTT.

This clonotype was seen ten or more times. The rearrangement uses TRBV10-3 and TRBJ2-3; the D is unclear. The V end was cut by 6 bases, the J end by 3 bases, with 10 bases between. In germline, CDR1 is ENHRY, CDR2 SYGVKD. This CDR3 is built from 13 residues. The chain's CDR3 is CAIRPPGTDTQYF. In DNA form, the CDR3 reads TGTGCCATCAGGCCCCCCGGGACAGATACGCAGTATTTT.

This clonotype was counted many times. J is TRBJ1-6 and V is TRBV13; D uncertain. Per germline, CDR1 PRHDT and CDR2 FYEKMQ (reference sequence). The CDR3 length is 16 residues. V was cut by 6 bases and J by 3 bases, with 15 bases left in between. The CDR3: CASSSLLGGYNSPLHF. In DNA form, the CDR3 reads TGTGCCAGCAGTTCCCTGTTGGGCGGCTATAATTCACCCCTCCACTTT.

This clonotype was seen at least ten times. The rearrangement links TRBV2 to TRBJ2-3; maybe TRBD1 (6 bases). CDR3 length equals 14 residues. CDR1 SNHLY and CDR2 FYNNEI come from the germline V gene. Between the trimmed V and J ends, which lost 7 bases and 0 bases, there was a span of 11 bases. The DNA of the CDR3 is TGTGCCAGCAAAGAACAGGGTAGCACAGATACGCAGTATTTT. It codes for CASKEQGSTDTQYF.

This clonotype has only a few counts. The chain carries TRBV9 and TRBJ2-6, with 9 positions matching TRBD1. V shed 4 bases, J shed 3 bases, and the junction held 2 bases outside the gene matches. The CDR3 sequence is 15 residues long. From germline, CDR1 is SGDLS and CDR2 YYNGEE. DNA for the CDR3: TGTGCCAGCAGCAACAGGGGGCTTGGGGCCAACGTCCTGACTTTC. The encoded protein is CASSNRGLGANVLTF.

A few counts support this clonotype. This rearrangement joins TRBV7-3 to TRBJ1-1, with a weak D call TRBD1 (6 bases). The CDR3 sequence is 15 residues long. Germline CDR1 SGHTA, CDR2 FQGTGA. V was clipped by 5 bases and J by 1 base, with 14 bases between them. CDR3 sequence reads: CASSPKGGQNTEAFF. The DNA for the CDR3 is TGTGCCAGCAGCCCCAAGGGGGGGCAGAACACTGAAGCTTTCTTT.

This clonotype was picked up many times. The rearrangement uses TRBV29-1 and TRBJ1-2, with TRBD1 matching over 9 bases. This CDR3 comprises 13 residues. CDR1 is SQVTM, CDR2 ANQGSEA, per germline. V lost 8 bases and J lost 2; bases outside the gene matches: 6. Here the CDR3 DNA reads TGCAGCTGCTCGGGACAGGGCAACTATGGCTACACCTTC. Translated: CSCSGQGNYGYTF.

In this sample, this clonotype turned up a few times. The chain uses TRBV28 and TRBJ2-3; perhaps TRBD2 as D (6 bases). Trimming shortened V by 4 bases and J by 3 bases, and 8 bases separated the two germline ends. The CDR3 runs 13 residues. CDR1 MDHEN and CDR2 SYDVKM come from the germline V gene. The CDR3, as DNA: TGTGCCAGCAGTTACGGGAGTACAGATACGCAGTATTTT. It translates to CASSYGSTDTQYF.

This clonotype is judged medium-sized. The chain joins TRBV3-1 to TRBJ2-7; 7 bases line up with TRBD2. J gave up 2 bases and V 4 bases, and 5 bases lay outside the gene matches. Germline CDR1 reads LGHDT; CDR2 reads YNNKEL (reference sequence). The CDR3 contains 14 residues. In nucleotides, the CDR3 is TGTGCCAGCAGCCCGACTAGCTCCCCCTACGAGCAGTACTTC. Translated, it gives CASSPTSSPYEQYF.

In this sample, this clonotype turned up a few times. The V and J genes are TRBV28 and TRBJ1-6, with 10 bases fitting TRBD1. The trim removed 3 bases at V and 11 bases at J, leaving 10 bases unmatched. CDR1 and CDR2 from the germline V gene are MDHEN and SYDVKM. This CDR3 is 16 amino acids long. The CDR3 region has the DNA TGTGCCAGCAGTTTCCACGGGACAGGGGACGGGGCACCCCTCCACTTT. It specifies CASSFHGTGDGAPLHF.

This clonotype appeared many times. V is TRBV3-1 and J is TRBJ2-2; D perhaps matches TRBD2 (5 bases). Deletions cut 8 bases from V and 7 bases from J, with 11 bases between. This CDR3 region has 12 residues. The V gene's germline CDR1 is LGHDT and CDR2 YNNKEL (reference sequence). CDR3 sequence (DNA): TGTGCCAGCGGCCGGAGGAACGGGGAGCTGTTTTTT. It translates to CASGRRNGELFF. Full variable domain (outside the CDR3, taken from reference TRBV3-1 and TRBJ2-2): DTAVSQTPKYLVTQMGNDKSIKCEQNLGHDTMYWYKQDSKKFLKIMFSYNNKELIINETVPNRFSPKSPDKAHLNLHINSLELGDSAVYFCASGRRNGELFFGEGSRLTVL.

The chain has TRBV19 and TRBJ2-7, with unresolved D. V was clipped by 4 bases and J by 0 bases, with 10 bases between them. Germline loops: CDR1 LNHDA, CDR2 SQIVND (reference sequence). There are 14 residues in the CDR3. The chain's CDR3 is CASSKDPSSYEQYF. CDR3 sequence (DNA): TGTGCCAGTAGTAAGGACCCGAGCTCCTACGAGCAGTACTTC.

This clonotype showed up many times. This chain links TRBV10-3 with TRBJ2-5, with D possibly being TRBD2 (7 bases). Trimming pared 2 bases from V and 2 bases from J, leaving 15 bases between. Germline V gene lookup returns CDR1 ENHRY and CDR2 SYGVKD. This CDR3 is built from 16 residues. CDR3 DNA: TGTGCCATCAGTGAGCGGGGCGGGGGCCGTCAAGAGACCCAGTACTTC. Translation: CAISERGGGRQETQYF.

This clonotype was recorded at least ten times. This sequence joins TRBV3-1 and TRBJ2-5; 7 bases agree with TRBD2. This CDR3 contains 18 residues. CDR1 and CDR2 from the germline V gene are LGHDT and YNNKEL (reference sequence). Trimming cost V 1 base and J 2 bases; bases outside gene matches: 13. The CDR3 sequence is CASSQAGYPGLPQETQYF. CDR3 coding DNA: TGTGCCAGCAGCCAAGCGGGCTACCCGGGACTACCTCAAGAGACCCAGTACTTC.

This clonotype occurred many times. The V call is TRBV5-1, the J call TRBJ1-1; perhaps TRBD1 as D (5 bases). In germline, CDR1 is SGHRS, CDR2 YFSETQ. The V end lost 2 bases, the J end lost 4 bases, and 15 bases lay between the germline ends. The CDR3 consists of 15 residues. This CDR3 reads CASSFGGRVGTEAFF. The DNA of the CDR3 is TGCGCCAGCAGCTTTGGGGGACGGGTCGGCACTGAAGCTTTCTTT.

This clonotype was seen at least ten times. V usage is TRBV29-1 and J usage is TRBJ1-3; no clear D. V was trimmed by 6 bases and J by 4 bases, leaving 16 bases between them. The CDR3 has 14 amino acids. Germline CDR1 SQVTM, CDR2 ANQGSEA. This CDR3 reads CSVADRRSGNTIYF. In DNA form, the CDR3 reads TGCAGCGTCGCCGACCGTCGGTCGGGAAACACCATATATTTT.